This T cell receptor (beta chain) was profiled in a study of shared clonotypes between healthy human individuals. The assay was immunoSEQ multiplex PCR, and TCRdb's table has in-frame clones only and misses some. The table has fewer than 600,000 clones, around 80% seen once; the top ten hold about 12%. Germline CDR1 is SNHLY and CDR2 is FYNNEI. The V gene end was trimmed by 1 base and the J gene end by 15 bases; junction bases not matched to a gene: 11. CDR3 length: 14 residues. This chain joins TRBV2 and TRBJ2-1, with 8 bases that match TRBD2. Specimen: PBMCs. The receptor's source is a woman in her forties in good health. Some clones in this sample may be carry-over from other donors' samples. In nucleotides, the CDR3 is TGTGCCAGCAGTGAAGTTCCTAGCGGGTATGGGAGGTTCTTC. Its protein product is CASSEVPSGYGRFF.